The 11 T cell receptor beta chains below all came from one sample that was sequenced in a study of T cells after somatic rescue of genetic block (dated by TCRdb to 2018 to 2021). Library method: the immunoSEQ multiplex PCR assay. What TCRdb holds here is the immuneACCESS table cut down to in-frame rearrangements. Part of the clones is not present; checked against another copy, under half of the missing clones reflect an unresolved V gene, and the others are unexplained. This sample has 65,000 to 70,000 clones in its table, and about 91% of those were observed once. The ten largest account for about 3% of the sample. Sequenced input: peripheral blood mononuclear cells (PBMCs). The receptors here all came from a man aged 40-49 years.

J is TRBJ2-2 and V is TRBV7-9; D is perhaps TRBD1 (8 bases). The V end was cut by 8 bases, the J end by 5 bases, with 15 bases between. The CDR3 is 14 amino acids. Germline CDR1 and CDR2: SEHNR and FQNEAQ (reference sequence). The CDR3, as DNA: TGTGCCAGCGCGGGGGACAGGCGTACCGGGGAGCTGTTTTTT. This codes for CASAGDRRTGELFF.

The chain employs TRBV6-1 and TRBJ1-5; no definite D call. CDR1 is MNHNS, CDR2 SASEGT, per germline. Trimming took off 3 bases at V and 3 bases at J, with 9 bases between the two ends. The CDR3 spans 14 residues. The CDR3 loop is CASSESGNNQPQHF. Here the CDR3 DNA reads TGTGCCAGCAGTGAGAGCGGTAACAATCAGCCCCAGCATTTT.

The rearrangement joins TRBV5-1 to TRBJ2-7; weak D call: TRBD1 (6 bases). CDR3 length: 12 residues. The V end was cut by 2 bases, the J end by 4 bases, with 7 bases between. Germline V gene sequence: CDR1 SGHRS, CDR2 YFSETQ. The CDR3 sequence is CASSFTGYEQYF. The CDR3 DNA reads TGCGCCAGCAGCTTTACAGGGTACGAGCAGTACTTC. The full variable domain, rest sourced from reference TRBV5-1 and TRBJ2-7, is KAGVTQTPRYLIKTRGQQVTLSCSPISGHRSVSWYQQTPGQGLQFLFEYFSETQRNKGNFPGRFSGRQFSNSRSEMNVSTLELGDSALYLCASSFTGYEQYFGPGTRLTVT.

The rearrangement uses TRBV6-1 and TRBJ2-7; D unclear. The germline V gene has CDR1 MNHNS and CDR2 SASEGT. The V and J ends lost 2 bases and 3 bases respectively, with 11 bases between them. This CDR3 contains 14 residues. The CDR3 DNA is TGTGCCAGCAGTGAAAACCCAGCCTACTACGAGCAGTACTTC. Translation gives CASSENPAYYEQYF.

The gene calls are TRBV10-1 and TRBJ2-3; D perhaps matches TRBD1 (5 bases). This CDR3 contains 15 residues. Between the trimmed V and J ends, which lost 5 bases and 1 base, there was a span of 13 bases. Germline CDR1 is WNHNN and CDR2 is SYGVQD (reference sequence). CDR3 residues: CASSLSGIGTDTQYF. The CDR3 bases are TGCGCCAGCAGTCTCTCAGGGATCGGCACAGATACGCAGTATTTT.

This clone showed up just once. V usage is TRBV4-2 and J usage is TRBJ2-2; 7 bases fit TRBD1. J lost 5 bases, V lost 1 base, and 7 bases had no gene match. This CDR3 is 16 amino acids long. Germline V CDR1 and CDR2: LGHNA, YNFKEQ. In DNA form, the CDR3 reads TGTGCCAGCAGCCAAGGGTGGGCAGGGGGTACCGGGGAGCTGTTTTTT. It is translated as CASSQGWAGGTGELFF.

This clone came up once. This chain connects TRBV7-9 to TRBJ2-5, with a weak D call TRBD1 (5 bases). The CDR3 totals 15 residues. Germline CDR1 reads SEHNR; CDR2 reads FQNEAQ (reference sequence). V lost 0 bases, J lost 2 bases, and 10 bases lay in between. In DNA form, the CDR3 reads TGTGCCAGCAGCTTAGCGCTGGGGCAGCAAGAGACCCAGTACTTC. It encodes CASSLALGQQETQYF.

This chain joins TRBV19 and TRBJ2-3, with TRBD2 matching over 10 bases. Germline V CDR1 and CDR2: LNHDA, SQIVND (reference sequence). The CDR3 length is 16 residues. The trim removed 3 bases at V and 4 bases at J, leaving 7 bases unmatched. The CDR3: CASSMSLAGVADTQYF. The CDR3 DNA reads TGTGCCAGTAGTATGAGTCTAGCGGGGGTAGCAGATACGCAGTATTTT.

For this clone: At one end, the junction sequence differs from germline, possibly due to a read error. This sequence joins TRBV7-2 and TRBJ2-1; 10 bases line up with TRBD2. The germline V gene encodes CDR1 SGHTA and CDR2 FQGNSA. This CDR3 has 15 amino acids. CDR3 DNA: TGTGCCAGCAGGTTAGCGGGAGGTGGGAGGAATGAGCAGTTCTTC. Its translation: CASRLAGGGRNEQFF.

The CDR3 reads CASSLEGLGATQYF. The CDR3 nucleotides are TGCGCCAGCAGCTTGGAGGGTTTAGGGGCGACCCAGTACTTC. The rearrangement links TRBV5-1 to TRBJ2-5, with a tentative D call TRBD1 (5 bases). This CDR3 is built from 14 residues. The germline CDR1 and CDR2 sequences are SGHRS and YFSETQ. V was trimmed by 0 bases and J by 7 bases, leaving 13 bases between them.

The table lists this clone with a count of one. The chain has TRBV18 and TRBJ1-5; tentative D call: TRBD1 (5 bases). CDR3 length: 16 residues. V lost 4 bases and J lost 1, with 14 bases in between. The germline V gene encodes CDR1 KGHSH and CDR2 LQKENI. The CDR3 is CASSLDRYGSNQPQHF. The CDR3 coding sequence is TGTGCCAGCTCACTCGACAGATATGGGAGCAATCAGCCCCAGCATTTT.